This is a list of T cell receptor beta chains from one sample in a study of blood T cell repertoires in COVID-19. The repertoire was sequenced with immunoSEQ multiplex PCR; TCRdb's copy has only in-frame clones and lacks some. The table includes some 100,000 clones, more than 85% detected once. The sequencing input was peripheral blood. These receptors all come from a man in his sixties with acute or convalescent COVID-19. CDR3s include the opening cysteine and the closing phenylalanine or tryptophan. Fields, in order: CDR3 DNA, CDR3 protein, J gene, clone size, D gene, CDR3 length, V gene. A D gene is named only where the DNA matches it firmly. The size of a clone is reported for some rows only, either as once, few or many, or as a class for expanded clones.

TGTGCCAGCAGTGAAGGGACAGCTAACTATGGCTACACCTTC | CASSEGTANYGYTF | TRBJ1-2 | NA | NA | 14 | TRBV2
TGTGCCAGCAGCTTAGGGGACTGGGAGGGGTCCCAGCATTTT | CASSLGDWEGSQHF | TRBJ1-5 | NA | NA | 14 | TRBV7-8
TGTGCCAGCAGCCCAGGACTAGCGGGAGTTAACAATGAGCAGTTCTTC | CASSPGLAGVNNEQFF | TRBJ2-1 | NA | TRBD2 | 16 | TRBV9
TGTGCCAGCAGCAACGGACTCAACTCTGGAAACACCATATATTTT | CASSNGLNSGNTIYF | TRBJ1-3 | NA | NA | 15 | TRBV11-2
TGTGCCAGTAGTACGGGACAGGGAATTTCACCCCTCCACTTT | CASSTGQGISPLHF | TRBJ1-6 | NA | TRBD1 | 14 | TRBV19
TGTGCCAGCAGCTTAGGTATCACGGTGAGAGGTAGCACTGAAGCTTTCTTT | CASSLGITVRGSTEAFF | TRBJ1-1 | NA | NA | 17 | TRBV7-2
TGTGCCAGCAGCCCGGACAGGGTGTATGGCTACACCTTC | CASSPDRVYGYTF | TRBJ1-2 | NA | TRBD1 | 13 | TRBV5-4
TGTGCCAGCAGCTTAGGTACAGGCGTTACGCAGTATTTT | CASSLGTGVTQYF | TRBJ2-3 | NA | NA | 13 | TRBV11-2
TGTGCCAGTAGTATCGGAATAGCTCAGGGACCCCAGCATTTT | CASSIGIAQGPQHF | TRBJ1-5 | NA | NA | 14 | TRBV19
TGCAGCGTTGATGACGGGTCCCGCCAGGGGCAAGCTTTCTTT | CSVDDGSRQGQAFF | TRBJ1-1 | NA | NA | 14 | TRBV29-1
TGTGCCAGCAGTATCGGACAGGGGGGATCACCCCTCCACTTT | CASSIGQGGSPLHF | TRBJ1-6 | NA | TRBD1 | 14 | TRBV6-5
TGTGCCAGCAGTCCCCCGAGCTCTGGGGCCAACGTCCTGACTTTC | CASSPPSSGANVLTF | TRBJ2-6 | NA | NA | 15 | TRBV28
TGTGCCATCGGGGTAGGAGAGACCCAGTACTTC | CAIGVGETQYF | TRBJ2-5 | NA | NA | 11 | TRBV28
TGTGCCAGCAGTGAATTGACTAGCGGGAACAATGAGCAGTTCTTC | CASSELTSGNNEQFF | TRBJ2-1 | NA | TRBD2 | 15 | TRBV2
TGTGCCAGCAGTTACTCCGGGACGGGGGAACTGGAGCAGTACTTC | CASSYSGTGELEQYF | TRBJ2-7 | once | NA | 15 | TRBV6-5
TGTGCCAGCAGCGCGCCAGGGGGGTGGGAAGGCTACACCTTC | CASSAPGGWEGYTF | TRBJ1-2 | NA | TRBD1 | 14 | TRBV9
TGCGCCAGCAGCTTTGAGCCTCTTAACTATGGCTACACCTTC | CASSFEPLNYGYTF | TRBJ1-2 | NA | NA | 14 | TRBV5-1
TGTGCCAGCAGTGAAACCGGGGGGGACACCTTC | CASSETGGDTF | TRBJ1-2 | NA | NA | 11 | TRBV6-1
TGCGCCAGGGCGGATTGGACAGGGGAAGTTGGGCAGTTCTTC | CARADWTGEVGQFF | TRBJ2-1 | NA | TRBD1 | 14 | TRBV23-1
TGTGCCAGCAGTGGTGGACTAGCGGGAGGGCTCCCCTACGAGCAGTACTTC | CASSGGLAGGLPYEQYF | TRBJ2-7 | NA | TRBD2 | 17 | TRBV28
TGTGCCAGCAGCTTGGGTGGGGAGACGGGACTAGCGGGAGTTGAGCAGTTCTTC | CASSLGGETGLAGVEQFF | TRBJ2-1 | NA | TRBD2 | 18 | TRBV5-5
TGCGCCAGCAGTGGAGACTCCTCGCAGCATGAAAAACTGTTTTTT | CASSGDSSQHEKLFF | TRBJ1-4 | NA | NA | 15 | TRBV10-1
TGCGCCAGCAGCCTTAGAGGGACAGGGGTTGATGGGGCCAACGTCCTGACTTTC | CASSLRGTGVDGANVLTF | TRBJ2-6 | few | TRBD1 | 18 | TRBV5-1
TGTGCCAGCAGTATCACAGGCAATCAGCCCCAGCATTTT | CASSITGNQPQHF | TRBJ1-5 | NA | NA | 13 | TRBV11-3
TGTGCCAGCAGTTACAGGGAAGGGGACTACGAGCAGTACTTC | CASSYREGDYEQYF | TRBJ2-7 | NA | NA | 14 | TRBV6-5
TGTGCCAGCAGCGTACAGGGTGGTAATTCACCCCTCCACTTT | CASSVQGGNSPLHF | TRBJ1-6 | NA | NA | 14 | TRBV2
TGCGCCAGCAGCGGGTCCGGACAGCAAGAGACCCAGTACTTC | CASSGSGQQETQYF | TRBJ2-5 | NA | NA | 14 | TRBV5-1
TGTGCCAGCAGCCCGGGACTAGCGGAGAACAATGAGCAGTTCTTC | CASSPGLAENNEQFF | TRBJ2-1 | NA | TRBD2 | 15 | TRBV4-2
TGTGCCAGCAGTGAAGCGCTTCGGGGGGCCTATGGCTACACCTTC | CASSEALRGAYGYTF | TRBJ1-2 | NA | NA | 15 | TRBV2
TGTGCCAGTAAAGAGCGGGACACTGAAGCTTTCTTT | CASKERDTEAFF | TRBJ1-1 | NA | NA | 12 | TRBV19
TGTGCCACCAGTGGTACTAGCGGGAGTAATGAGCAGTTCTTC | CATSGTSGSNEQFF | TRBJ2-1 | NA | TRBD2 | 14 | TRBV24-1
TGTGCCAGCATCCCCAGGAGGGACACCGGGGAGCTGTTTTTT | CASIPRRDTGELFF | TRBJ2-2 | NA | NA | 14 | TRBV6-5
TGCGCCAGCAGCTTGGACAGGGTCTCTGAAGCTTTCTTT | CASSLDRVSEAFF | TRBJ1-1 | NA | NA | 13 | TRBV5-1
TGTGCCAGCAGTTGGGTTGCGGGGGGTGAAAAACTGTTTTTT | CASSWVAGGEKLFF | TRBJ1-4 | NA | NA | 14 | TRBV27
TGTGCCAGCAGCCCACCAGGGGGCTCGGATGAGCAGTTCTTC | CASSPPGGSDEQFF | TRBJ2-1 | NA | TRBD1 | 14 | TRBV7-8
TGCGCCAGCAGCCGGGGGCCGTCCTTCCCGGGACAGGGGGCCTACTATGGCTACACCTTC | CASSRGPSFPGQGAYYGYTF | TRBJ1-2 | NA | TRBD1 | 20 | TRBV5-1
TGTGCCAGCAGGCCCTCCCGAGGGCTGGAAAACATTCAGTACTTC | CASRPSRGLENIQYF | TRBJ2-4 | NA | NA | 15 | TRBV28
TGCGCCAGCAGCCTGGCGGGGGACCAGCCCCAGCATTTT | CASSLAGDQPQHF | TRBJ1-5 | few | NA | 13 | TRBV5-1
TGTGCCAGCAGTGAAGAAGCGGGAGGGGGGGAGACCCAGTACTTC | CASSEEAGGGETQYF | TRBJ2-5 | NA | TRBD2 | 15 | TRBV6-1